Following are 12 T cell receptor beta chains from one sample sequenced in a study of glioma-infiltrating T cells. TCR alpha and beta CDR3 regions were amplified from RNA using iRepertoire nested multiplex PCR. TCRdb re-called the multiplex PCR reads with MiXCR, one entry per CDR3 protein. Among about 130,000 distinct CDR3 sequences listed, around 25% were seen once. Sequencing used glioma tissue, nonneoplastic brain tissue, or PBMCs (not recorded which). Receptors were obtained from a human donor with low-grade glioma or glioblastoma, undergoing nonglioma brain surgery, or in good health (not recorded which).

This clonotype was picked up many times. This chain joins TRBV7-6 and TRBJ1-3; D ambiguous. Looked up from germline, CDR1 is SGHVS and CDR2 is FNYEAQ. Trimming took off 4 bases at V and 6 bases at J, with 13 bases between the two ends. The CDR3 totals 14 residues. The DNA for the CDR3 is TGTGCCAGCAGCTCGCGTCTTGGGGAAAACACCATATATTTT. This sequence encodes CASSSRLGENTIYF.

A note on this clonotype: One end of the junction fails to match germline, which may point to a read error. The rearrangement joins TRBV28 to TRBJ1-1; 10 nucleotides line up with TRBD1. The CDR3 totals 14 residues. Germline V CDR1 and CDR2: MDHEN, SYDVKM. CDR3 coding DNA: TGTGCCAGCCGGACAGGGGGTTTGGCGACTGGAGCTTTCTTT. Amino acids: CASRTGGLATGAFF.

This clonotype was found a few times. DNA of the CDR3: TGTGCCAGCAGTTACACCGGGACAATGAAGAACTATGGCTACACCTTC. Translation gives CASSYTGTMKNYGYTF. J is TRBJ1-2 and V is TRBV6-6; D might be TRBD1 (6 bases). V lost 2 bases to trimming and J lost 2 bases, with 15 bases between them. CDR1 MNHNY and CDR2 SVGAGI come from the germline V gene (reference sequence). This CDR3 has 16 residues.

A word on this clonotype: Its ends do not fully match the called genes, so a read error is possible. This sequence joins TRBV29-1 and TRBJ2-3; TRBD2 matches 8 bases. This CDR3 has 13 residues. From germline, CDR1 is SQVTM and CDR2 ANQGSEA. The CDR3 spells CSAEARGADTQYF. The DNA for the CDR3 is TGCAGCGCTGAAGCGCGGGGGGCAGATACGCAGTATTTT.

This rearrangement joins TRBV7-9 to TRBJ1-2; D unresolved. Germline assignment: CDR1 SEHNR and CDR2 FQNEAQ (reference sequence). This CDR3 is built from 13 residues. V was shortened by 6 bases and J by 7 bases, with 15 bases between the two germline ends. The CDR3 region is CASSPPGRCGYTF. CDR3 bases: TGTGCCAGCAGTCCCCCCGGACGCTGTGGCTACACCTTC. Using reference TRBV7-9 and TRBJ1-2 for the parts outside the CDR3, the full variable domain is DTGVSQNPRHKITKRGQNVTFRCDPISEHNRLYWYRQTLGQGPEFLTYFQNEAQLEKSRLLSDRFSAERPKGSFSTLEIQRTEQGDSAMYLCASSPPGRCGYTFGSGTRLTVV.

V usage is TRBV7-6 and J usage is TRBJ1-5; the D gene is possibly TRBD1 (5 bases). This CDR3 is 14 amino acids long. The V end was cut by 0 bases, the J end by 7 bases, with 10 bases between. Germline V CDR1 and CDR2: SGHVS, FNYEAQ. CDR3 sequence: CASSLAGTGQPQHF. In DNA form, the CDR3 reads TGTGCCAGCAGCTTAGCAGGGACGGGGCAGCCCCAGCATTTT.

This clonotype was seen only a few times. The chain joins TRBV6-1 to TRBJ2-5; TRBD2 matches at 12 bases. In germline, CDR1 is MNHNS, CDR2 SASEGT. J was trimmed by 1 base and V by 6 bases; bases with no gene match: 3. The CDR3 totals 15 residues. The CDR3 coding sequence is TGTGCCAGCAGGGGGACTAGCGGGCCCCAAGAGACCCAGTACTTC. Amino acids: CASRGTSGPQETQYF.

The chain is built from TRBV24-1 and TRBJ2-5, with D uncertain. The CDR3 has 13 amino acids. CDR1 is KGHDR and CDR2 is SFDVKD in the germline V gene. Trimming took off 2 bases at V and 3 bases at J, with 6 bases between the two ends. The CDR3 sequence: CATSDSSKETQYF. The CDR3 coding sequence is TGTGCCACCAGTGATTCCAGCAAAGAGACCCAGTACTTC.

About this clonotype: The conserved closing phenylalanine or tryptophan is absent in this CDR3, likely reflecting a read error. The CDR3 spells CSALVGQKETQYL. The CDR3 nucleotides read TGCAGTGCCCTGGTTGGACAGAAAGAGACCCAGTACCTC. This chain connects TRBV20-1 to TRBJ2-5, with a possible D match to TRBD1 (6 bases). The CDR3 covers 13 residues. CDR1 and CDR2 (germline): DFQATT, SNEGSKA (reference sequence). Trimming stripped 6 bases from V and 3 bases from J, with 14 bases between.

The rearrangement joins TRBV20-1 to TRBJ2-5; TRBD2 aligns across 9 bases. The CDR3 loop spans 14 amino acids. The V gene end was trimmed by 3 bases and the J gene end by 4 bases; junction bases not matched to a gene: 6. CDR1 and CDR2 (germline): DFQATT, SNEGSKA (reference sequence). CDR3 in amino acids: CSASDSGGTETQYF. In nucleotides, the CDR3 is TGCAGTGCTAGCGATAGCGGGGGCACAGAGACCCAGTACTTC.

The rearrangement uses TRBV19 and TRBJ1-5; D call uncertain. This CDR3 contains 14 residues. Between the trimmed V and J ends, which lost 7 bases and 0 bases, there was a span of 10 bases. The germline V gene encodes CDR1 LNHDA and CDR2 SQIVND (reference sequence). DNA of the CDR3: TGTGCCAGTAAGCCCGCAACTAGCAATCAGCCCCAGCATTTT. This sequence encodes CASKPATSNQPQHF. Combining the CDR3 with reference TRBV19 and TRBJ1-5 gives the whole variable domain DGGITQSPKYLFRKEGQNVTLSCEQNLNHDAMYWYRQDPGQGLRLIYYSQIVNDFQKGDIAEGYSVSREKKESFPLTVTSAQKNPTAFYLCASKPATSNQPQHFGDGTRLSIL.

The chain employs TRBV28 and TRBJ2-4, with 8 positions matching TRBD2. The V gene's germline CDR1 is MDHEN and CDR2 SYDVKM. V trimming: 2 bases; J trimming: 6 bases; junction bases outside the gene matches: 6. This CDR3 comprises 15 residues. CDR3 region: CASSLAGGQGNIQYF. The CDR3 DNA sequence: TGTGCCAGCAGTTTAGCGGGGGGTCAGGGAAACATTCAGTACTTC.